These 26 T cell receptor beta chains share one sample of origin, sequenced in a study of T cells in localized non-small cell lung cancer. Method: immunoSEQ multiplex PCR; TCRdb's copy keeps in-frame clones and lacks some. The table records about 35,000 clones, less than 95% of them present only once. The material was peripheral blood mononuclear cells, obtained before any cancer treatment. The receptor set was obtained from a female donor aged 60 or older with stage II lung adenocarcinoma.

This chain joins TRBV28 and TRBJ1-1; D ambiguous. CDR1 MDHEN and CDR2 SYDVKM come from the germline V gene. With 3 bases removed from V and 1 base from J, the gap between germline ends came to 3 bases. The CDR3 length is 12 residues. CDR3 DNA sequence: TGTGCCAGCAGTTTGGGGAACACTGAAGCTTTCTTT. Its protein product is CASSLGNTEAFF.

The chain recombines TRBV5-1 with TRBJ2-3; TRBD2 matches 10 bases. There are 19 residues in the CDR3. From germline, CDR1 is SGHRS and CDR2 YFSETQ. Trimming at V came to 3 bases and at J to 2 bases, leaving 15 bases not matched to a gene. The DNA for the CDR3 is TGCGCCAGCAGCTCCCGGGTTAGCGGGGGGCAGCCTCACACAGATACGCAGTATTTT. Its translation: CASSSRVSGGQPHTDTQYF.

The CDR3 is CASSIRQGAAYEQYF. CDR3 DNA sequence: TGTGCCAGTAGTATCCGACAGGGGGCTGCCTACGAGCAGTACTTC. V and J are TRBV19 and TRBJ2-7; 10 bases align to TRBD1. Germline V gene data show CDR1 as LNHDA and CDR2 as SQIVND (reference sequence). This CDR3 spans 15 amino acids. The V segment lost 3 bases and the J segment 2 bases; nucleotides outside the gene matches: 4.

The chain employs TRBV27 and TRBJ1-4, with 8 bases lining up with TRBD1. V lost 6 bases, J lost 8 bases, and 8 bases stayed unmatched. This CDR3 region has 14 residues. CDR1 is MNHEY and CDR2 is SMNVEV in the germline V gene (reference sequence). CDR3 region: CASSRQGLGEKLFF. DNA for the CDR3: TGTGCCAGCAGCCGACAGGGGTTAGGGGAAAAACTGTTTTTT.

This chain uses TRBV9 with TRBJ1-1; no clear D. CDR3 length equals 13 residues. Trimming stripped 0 bases from V and 7 bases from J, with 10 bases between. Germline V gene data show CDR1 as SGDLS and CDR2 as YYNGEE. The CDR3 is CASSVVGSDEAFF. CDR3 DNA: TGTGCCAGCAGCGTAGTCGGGTCGGATGAAGCTTTCTTT.

V gene TRBV30 combines with J gene TRBJ1-2; the match to TRBD1 covers 10 bases. Germline V gives CDR1 GTSNPN, CDR2 SVGIG (reference sequence). Losses at the gene ends were 3 bases for V and 7 bases for J; bases not matched to a gene: 8. This CDR3 region has 14 residues. CDR3 loop: CAWRIDRGRSGYTF. CDR3 sequence (DNA): TGTGCCTGGAGGATAGACAGGGGGCGATCTGGCTACACCTTC. The full variable domain, completed using reference TRBV30 and TRBJ1-2, is SQTIHQWPATLVQPVGSPLSLECTVEGTSNPNLYWYRQAAGRGLQLLFYSVGIGQISSEVPQNLSASRPQDRQFILSSKKLLLSDSGFYLCAWRIDRGRSGYTFGSGTRLTVV.

The rearrangement links TRBV28 to TRBJ1-3, with D hard to call. Germline V gene lookup returns CDR1 MDHEN and CDR2 SYDVKM. The CDR3 loop spans 14 amino acids. With 3 bases removed from V and 0 bases from J, the gap between germline ends came to 6 bases. Here the CDR3 reads CASSFQTSGNTIYF. In nucleotides, the CDR3 is TGTGCCAGCAGTTTTCAAACCTCTGGAAACACCATATATTTT.

This clone appeared a single time. This rearrangement joins TRBV11-2 to TRBJ2-3, with D possibly TRBD1 on 5 matching bases. Germline-derived CDR1 and CDR2 are SGHAT and FQNNGV. Between the trimmed V and J ends, which lost 3 bases and 5 bases, there was a span of 12 bases. This CDR3 comprises 14 residues. CDR3 in DNA: TGTGCCAGCAGCTTGGGGCATACGGAAGATACGCAGTATTTT. Its protein product is CASSLGHTEDTQYF.

V and J are TRBV21-1 and TRBJ2-5. TRBV21-1 is marked as a pseudogene. The length of the CDR3 is 13 residues. The CDR3 DNA is TGTGCCAGCAGCCCATGGGGGGCGGAGACCCAGTACTTC. The encoded protein is CASSPWGAETQYF.

The chain links TRBV27 to TRBJ1-1; D is uncertain. Germline assignment: CDR1 MNHEY and CDR2 SMNVEV (reference sequence). The CDR3 sequence is 16 residues long. V was cut by 5 bases and J by 5 bases, with 21 bases left in between. The CDR3 loop reads CASSPPPSRPRTEAFF. The CDR3 bases are TGTGCCAGCAGTCCACCCCCCTCTCGACCGAGGACTGAAGCTTTCTTT.

The chain has TRBV11-2 and TRBJ1-1, with no clear D. CDR3 size: 13 residues. Germline V gene lookup returns CDR1 SGHAT and CDR2 FQNNGV. V lost 9 bases and J lost 7, with 18 bases in between. CDR3 sequence (DNA): TGTGCCAGTAGCCCCACCTGGCAGCGTGAAGCTTTCTTT. Protein product: CASSPTWQREAFF. Full variable domain (outside the CDR3, taken from reference TRBV11-2 and TRBJ1-1): EAGVAQSPRYKIIEKRQSVAFWCNPISGHATLYWYQQILGQGPKLLIQFQNNGVVDDSQLPKDRFSAERLKGVDSTLKIQPAKLEDSAVYLCASSPTWQREAFFGQGTRLTVV.

This clone was counted once. The rearrangement links TRBV7-2 to TRBJ2-1; D gene unclear. V was trimmed by 5 bases and J by 0 bases, leaving 14 bases between them. There are 16 residues in the CDR3. Germline values: CDR1 SGHTA, CDR2 FQGNSA. CDR3 residues: CASSTDALSSYNEQFF. The CDR3 bases are TGTGCCAGCAGCACCGACGCCCTGAGCTCCTACAATGAGCAGTTCTTC.

J is TRBJ1-1 and V is TRBV29-1; weak D call: TRBD1 (5 bases). The CDR3 is 13 amino acids. Trimming removed 3 bases at V and 1 base at J, with 9 bases between. CDR1 is SQVTM, CDR2 ANQGSEA, per germline. This CDR3 reads CSVDYTGNTEAFF. The CDR3 region has the DNA TGCAGCGTTGACTATACAGGGAACACTGAAGCTTTCTTT.

The chain combines TRBV6-1 with TRBJ1-5, with D possibly matching TRBD1 (6 bases). The CDR3 contains 13 residues. Germline V CDR1 and CDR2: MNHNS, SASEGT. The V end was cut by 3 bases, the J end by 6 bases, with 9 bases between. This chain's CDR3 is CASSDLGAQPQHF. The CDR3 DNA sequence: TGTGCCAGCAGTGATTTGGGGGCTCAGCCCCAGCATTTT.

The chain links TRBV7-2 to TRBJ1-2; D may be TRBD1 (6 bases). V was cut by 2 bases and J by 6 bases, with 16 bases left in between. CDR3 length: 15 residues. Germline V gene sequence: CDR1 SGHTA, CDR2 FQGNSA. The CDR3 sequence: CASSLNPGGGNGYTF. The CDR3 DNA is TGTGCCAGCAGCTTAAATCCCGGAGGGGGAAATGGCTACACCTTC.

This chain joins TRBV5-1 and TRBJ1-2; TRBD1 matches 11 bases. This CDR3 has 16 residues. Looked up from germline, CDR1 is SGHRS and CDR2 is YFSETQ. J lost 8 bases, V lost 3 bases, and 12 bases had no gene match. The CDR3 sequence is CASSSGQGAPFRGYTF. CDR3 DNA sequence: TGCGCCAGCAGCTCCGGACAGGGGGCTCCTTTCCGCGGCTACACCTTC.

The genes are TRBV10-1 and TRBJ2-7; D is ambiguous. Germline V gene sequence: CDR1 WNHNN, CDR2 SYGVQD (reference sequence). The ends were cut back, 9 bases at V and 2 bases at J, with 17 bases in the middle. This CDR3 comprises 14 residues. CDR3 sequence reads: CARQIGRQTYEQYF. The DNA for the CDR3 is TGCGCCAGACAAATAGGACGGCAAACCTACGAGCAGTACTTC.

The chain is built from TRBV30 and TRBJ1-1; tentatively, D is TRBD1 (5 bases). The CDR3 length is 15 residues. From germline, CDR1 is GTSNPN and CDR2 SVGIG (reference sequence). The V end lost 3 bases, the J end lost 0 bases, and 14 bases lay between the germline ends. CDR3 coding DNA: TGTGCCTGGAGCCCTCGGGGACTCCTGAACACTGAAGCTTTCTTT. This translates into CAWSPRGLLNTEAFF. Drawing the rest from reference TRBV30 and TRBJ1-1, the complete variable domain is SQTIHQWPATLVQPVGSPLSLECTVEGTSNPNLYWYRQAAGRGLQLLFYSVGIGQISSEVPQNLSASRPQDRQFILSSKKLLLSDSGFYLCAWSPRGLLNTEAFFGQGTRLTVV.

The rearrangement links TRBV7-3 to TRBJ2-5; D call uncertain. Deletions cut 3 bases from V and 0 bases from J, with 5 bases between. CDR1 SGHTA and CDR2 FQGTGA come from the germline V gene. The CDR3 sequence is 13 residues long. In nucleotides, the CDR3 is TGTGCCAGCAGCTTGGTTCACCAAGAGACCCAGTACTTC. Encoded protein: CASSLVHQETQYF.

Written as DNA, the CDR3 is TGTGCCAGCAGCCAATGGGTGGTAGCGGTTAGCTCCTACAATGAGCAGTTCTTC. It yields the protein CASSQWVVAVSSYNEQFF. The chain combines TRBV14 with TRBJ2-1; the D gene is possibly TRBD2 (6 bases). V gave up 2 bases and J gave up 0 bases, with 17 bases separating them. Per the germline V gene, CDR1 is SGHDN and CDR2 is FVKESK. The CDR3 runs to 18 residues.

This clone was detected only once. The chain links TRBV18 to TRBJ1-5; D not resolved. V lost 2 bases, J lost 9 bases, and 8 bases lay in between. The CDR3 contains 12 residues. Germline assignment: CDR1 KGHSH and CDR2 LQKENI. The CDR3 DNA reads TGTGCCAGCTCACCAGAGGCCGGGCCCCAGCATTTT. Translating gives CASSPEAGPQHF.

CDR3 nucleotide sequence: TGTGCCAGCTCACCACCGGGTGCTCCCCGGACCCAAGAGACCCAGTACTTC. It is translated as CASSPPGAPRTQETQYF. The rearrangement joins TRBV18 to TRBJ2-5; no definite D call. The germline gives CDR1 KGHSH, CDR2 LQKENI. V was shortened by 0 bases and J by 1 base, with 15 bases between the two germline ends. This CDR3 has 17 residues.

The genes are TRBV30 and TRBJ2-5; TRBD1 matches 9 bases. Per the germline V gene, CDR1 is GTSNPN and CDR2 is SVGIG (reference sequence). The CDR3 sequence is 15 residues long. V gave up 1 base and J gave up 5 bases; unmatched junction bases: 8. The CDR3 sequence is CAWSAPGTGSETQYF. The CDR3 DNA reads TGTGCCTGGAGTGCCCCCGGGACAGGGAGCGAGACCCAGTACTTC.

The chain joins TRBV5-1 to TRBJ2-1, with no clear D. The ends were cut back, 1 base at V and 5 bases at J, with 7 bases in the middle. Germline CDR1 SGHRS, CDR2 YFSETQ. This CDR3 is built from 13 residues. CDR3 bases: TGCGCCAGCAGCTTGCCTCCAAACAATGAGCAGTTCTTC. The encoded protein is CASSLPPNNEQFF.

This clone was observed a single time. V usage is TRBV9 and J usage is TRBJ2-3; the match to TRBD1 covers 7 bases. Germline V lookup: CDR1 SGDLS, CDR2 YYNGEE. V shed 2 bases, J shed 3 bases, and the junction held 9 bases outside the gene matches. CDR3 size: 16 residues. The CDR3 is CASSVTGTALTDTQYF. The DNA for the CDR3 is TGTGCCAGCAGCGTTACCGGGACAGCTTTAACAGATACGCAGTATTTT.

This chain joins TRBV30 and TRBJ1-3; the D is unclear. Germline V lookup: CDR1 GTSNPN, CDR2 SVGIG (reference sequence). There are 15 residues in the CDR3. Trimming took 3 bases from V and 0 from J, leaving 12 bases between them. In nucleotides, the CDR3 is TGTGCCTGGAGCCCCGTGTGGAGCTCTGGAAACACCATATATTTT. This sequence encodes CAWSPVWSSGNTIYF.